This passage covers 22 T cell receptor beta chains from one sample sequenced in a study of blood T cell repertoires in COVID-19. Produced via immunoSEQ multiplex PCR; TCRdb's table is partial and in-frame only. In the table there are some 250,000 clones, 86% of which are singletons. The material sequenced was PBMCs or T cells enriched from blood (not recorded which). These receptors came from a woman aged 35 to 49 with acute COVID-19.

The chain recombines TRBV6-5 with TRBJ2-3; a weak D match, TRBD1 (5 bases). CDR3 size: 15 residues. Germline V gene data show CDR1 as MNHEY and CDR2 as SVGAGI. Trimming left V 2 bases short and J 0 bases short, with 9 bases between. CDR3 loop: CASSYRDSSTDTQYF. The CDR3 nucleotides read TGTGCCAGCAGTTACCGCGACAGTAGCACAGATACGCAGTATTTT.

CDR3 sequence (DNA): TGTGCCAGCAGCGCCGCCGGGCCGGAACAGGGCATTCAGCCCCAGCATTTT. As protein: CASSAAGPEQGIQPQHF. The J gene is TRBJ1-5, the V gene TRBV7-8; tentative D call: TRBD1 (6 bases). The CDR3 runs 17 residues. The V end was cut by 5 bases, the J end by 6 bases, with 23 bases between. Germline CDR1 is SGHVS and CDR2 is FQNEAQ.

V gene TRBV19 combines with J gene TRBJ1-2; D might be TRBD1 (5 bases). V was cut by 3 bases and J by 0 bases, with 8 bases left in between. The CDR3 runs 14 residues. Germline V CDR1 and CDR2: LNHDA, SQIVND (reference sequence). The CDR3 loop is CASSIGRANYGYTF. The CDR3, as DNA: TGTGCCAGTAGTATCGGCAGGGCTAACTATGGCTACACCTTC. Using reference TRBV19 and TRBJ1-2 for the parts outside the CDR3, the full variable domain is DGGITQSPKYLFRKEGQNVTLSCEQNLNHDAMYWYRQDPGQGLRLIYYSQIVNDFQKGDIAEGYSVSREKKESFPLTVTSAQKNPTAFYLCASSIGRANYGYTFGSGTRLTVV.

Written as DNA, the CDR3 is TGTGCCAGCAGTTACCCACAGGGAGTTTCCTACGAGCAGTACTTC. Translation gives CASSYPQGVSYEQYF. This rearrangement joins TRBV6-2 or TRBV6-3 to TRBJ2-7; TRBD1 is a possible D gene (6 bases). The V end was cut by 2 bases, the J end by 1 base, with 12 bases between. Germline CDR1 is MNHEY and CDR2 is SVGEGT. The CDR3 has 15 amino acids.

CDR3 residues: CASMALNSYEQYF. The DNA of the CDR3 is TGTGCCAGTATGGCTCTTAACTCCTACGAGCAGTACTTC. This sequence joins TRBV19 and TRBJ2-7; D unclear. Germline V gene data show CDR1 as LNHDA and CDR2 as SQIVND (reference sequence). The CDR3 runs 13 residues. Trimming removed 7 bases from V and 0 bases from J, with 10 bases in between.

The genes are TRBV7-3 and TRBJ1-2; D is perhaps TRBD1 (5 bases). Germline assignment: CDR1 SGHTA and CDR2 FQGTGA. The CDR3 is 15 residues long. Trimming shortened V by 5 bases and J by 4 bases, and 17 bases separated the two germline ends. The CDR3, as DNA: TGTGCCAGCAGCCCATCCTCGGGGGGTTTCTATGGCTACACCTTC. Translated: CASSPSSGGFYGYTF.

This clone came up a few times. The chain carries TRBV9 and TRBJ2-4; 8 bases are shared with TRBD2. The trim removed 3 bases at V and 6 bases at J, leaving 14 bases unmatched. The CDR3 consists of 17 residues. CDR1 is SGDLS, CDR2 YYNGEE, per germline. The CDR3: CASSGASTGTRINIQYF. The DNA of the CDR3 is TGTGCCAGCAGCGGAGCCTCGACCGGGACTAGGATAAACATTCAGTACTTC.

This clone is a singleton in its sample. The chain combines TRBV27 with TRBJ1-2; TRBD1 matches 8 bases. The CDR3 runs 15 residues. The germline CDR1 and CDR2 sequences are MNHEY and SMNVEV (reference sequence). The ends lost 3 bases at V and 1 base at J; junction bases unmatched: 4. In nucleotides, the CDR3 is TGTGCCAGCAGTTTTCACAGGGGGTATAACTATGGCTACACCTTC. It encodes CASSFHRGYNYGYTF.

V is TRBV5-5 and J is TRBJ2-6, with 7 bases matching TRBD1. This CDR3 has 17 residues. The V gene end was trimmed by 5 bases and the J gene end by 2 bases; junction bases not matched to a gene: 10. The germline V gene has CDR1 SGHKS and CDR2 YYEKEE (reference sequence). The CDR3 loop is CASRDTRGGPGANVLTF. DNA of the CDR3: TGTGCCAGCAGGGATACCAGAGGGGGCCCTGGGGCCAACGTCCTGACTTTC.

To note about this clone: The limits of the CDR3 on the DNA are not certain, so only TCRdb's listed CDR3 is given. The chain combines TRBV2 with TRBJ2-1; the table's D gene call, TRBD2, was not cross checked with the DNA. The V gene's germline CDR1 is SNHLY and CDR2 FYNNEI. The CDR3 is 15 amino acids in total, end residues counted. CDR3 region: CASSADFREDIEQFF.

Written as DNA, the CDR3 is TGTGCCAGCAGCTTACGCGGGGGCGAAGGAGGACTAGCCAAAAACATTCAGTACTTC. This translates into CASSLRGGEGGLAKNIQYF. The rearrangement uses TRBV11-3 and TRBJ2-4; the D gene is possibly TRBD2 (7 bases). The V end lost 2 bases, the J end lost 0 bases, and 20 bases lay between the germline ends. This CDR3 has 19 amino acids. CDR1 is SGHNT, CDR2 YENEEA, per germline.

The rearrangement links TRBV5-1 to TRBJ2-2; the D gene is possibly TRBD1 (6 bases). This CDR3 spans 16 amino acids. V was pared by 5 bases and J by 4 bases, with 18 bases between. CDR1 is SGHRS and CDR2 is YFSETQ in the germline V gene. This chain's CDR3 is CASSTLTGPGTGELFF. For the CDR3, the DNA is TGCGCCAGCAGTACCTTAACAGGGCCGGGCACCGGGGAGCTGTTTTTT.

The rearrangement joins TRBV6-5 to TRBJ2-1; D remains ambiguous. Trimming shortened V by 4 bases and J by 10 bases, and 11 bases separated the two germline ends. Per the germline V gene, CDR1 is MNHEY and CDR2 is SVGAGI. The length of the CDR3 is 12 residues. CDR3 region: CASSSMKREQFF. Here the CDR3 DNA reads TGTGCCAGCAGTTCCATGAAGAGGGAGCAGTTCTTC.

The rearrangement links TRBV5-4 to TRBJ2-1, with a tentative D call TRBD2 (5 bases). Germline-derived CDR1 and CDR2 are SGHNT and YYREEE (reference sequence). The V gene lost 4 bases and the J gene lost 8 bases, with 22 bases spanning the gap. This CDR3 has 16 amino acids. Here the CDR3 reads CASSMDPRTTTDEQFF. DNA for the CDR3: TGTGCCAGCAGCATGGACCCTCGGACGACTACGGATGAGCAGTTCTTC.

This clone appeared a few times. This sequence joins TRBV5-1 and TRBJ2-2, with a weak D call TRBD2 (6 bases). V was pared by 4 bases and J by 5 bases, with 18 bases between. Germline-derived CDR1 and CDR2 are SGHRS and YFSETQ. The CDR3 totals 16 residues. CDR3 bases: TGCGCCAGCAGCCGTCGTGGATTAGCGGAGACCGGGGAGCTGTTTTTT. Translated, it gives CASSRRGLAETGELFF.

The chain joins TRBV2 to TRBJ2-5; perhaps TRBD2 as D (6 bases). Germline V gives CDR1 SNHLY, CDR2 FYNNEI. There are 14 residues in the CDR3. Trimming took off 9 bases at V and 5 bases at J, with 19 bases between the two ends. CDR3 sequence reads: CASRMGGSGETQYF. DNA for the CDR3: TGTGCCAGTAGGATGGGGGGAAGCGGGGAGACCCAGTACTTC.

The rearrangement links TRBV19 to TRBJ2-3, with 8 bases identical to TRBD2. The V segment lost 9 bases and the J segment 0 bases; nucleotides outside the gene matches: 11. Germline V CDR1 and CDR2: LNHDA, SQIVND (reference sequence). The length of the CDR3 is 16 residues. The CDR3 DNA follows: TGTGCCAGCCGCCCCTTAGCGGGGAGGAGCACAGATACGCAGTATTTT. It translates to CASRPLAGRSTDTQYF.

This chain links TRBV30 with TRBJ2-2, with D unresolved. CDR1 GTSNPN and CDR2 SVGIG come from the germline V gene (reference sequence). V lost 2 bases and J lost 0, with 7 bases in between. This CDR3 comprises 14 residues. The CDR3 sequence is CAWSLEPNTGELFF. The CDR3 DNA reads TGTGCCTGGAGTTTAGAACCGAACACCGGGGAGCTGTTTTTT.

This chain uses TRBV2 with TRBJ1-1, with 7 bases that match TRBD1. Losses at the gene ends were 5 bases for V and 1 base for J; bases not matched to a gene: 10. Germline values: CDR1 SNHLY, CDR2 FYNNEI. This CDR3 region has 16 residues. In DNA form, the CDR3 reads TGTGCCAGCAGTCTACCCAGGACAGGTGCGAACACTGAAGCTTTCTTT. Translated: CASSLPRTGANTEAFF.

A remark on this clone: Other DNA sequences from this sample encode an identical CDR3 as well. This chain joins TRBV7-3 and TRBJ1-1; possible D gene TRBD1, 5 bases. With 2 bases removed from V and 2 bases from J, the gap between germline ends came to 6 bases. Germline CDR1 SGHTA, CDR2 FQGTGA. This CDR3 is 13 amino acids long. For the CDR3, the DNA is TGTGCCAGCAGCTTACAGGGAAACACTGAAGCTTTCTTT. Its translation: CASSLQGNTEAFF.

This chain links TRBV25-1 with TRBJ2-5; 9 bases map to TRBD1. V lost 3 bases, J lost 4 bases, and 9 bases stayed unmatched. The CDR3 covers 16 residues. Per the germline V gene, CDR1 is MGHDK and CDR2 is SYGVNS. CDR3 region: CASSEFGQGFSETQYF. The CDR3 coding sequence is TGTGCCAGCAGTGAGTTCGGACAGGGGTTTTCAGAGACCCAGTACTTC.

The rearrangement links TRBV2 to TRBJ2-3, with 11 nucleotides matching TRBD2. The CDR3 runs to 19 residues. After removal of 4 bases from V and 4 bases from J, the junction contained 16 bases not matched to a gene. Germline values: CDR1 SNHLY, CDR2 FYNNEI. This CDR3 is CASSGPETTSGSRSDTQYF. The DNA for the CDR3 is TGTGCCAGCAGTGGACCCGAAACCACTAGCGGGAGTAGATCAGATACGCAGTATTTT.